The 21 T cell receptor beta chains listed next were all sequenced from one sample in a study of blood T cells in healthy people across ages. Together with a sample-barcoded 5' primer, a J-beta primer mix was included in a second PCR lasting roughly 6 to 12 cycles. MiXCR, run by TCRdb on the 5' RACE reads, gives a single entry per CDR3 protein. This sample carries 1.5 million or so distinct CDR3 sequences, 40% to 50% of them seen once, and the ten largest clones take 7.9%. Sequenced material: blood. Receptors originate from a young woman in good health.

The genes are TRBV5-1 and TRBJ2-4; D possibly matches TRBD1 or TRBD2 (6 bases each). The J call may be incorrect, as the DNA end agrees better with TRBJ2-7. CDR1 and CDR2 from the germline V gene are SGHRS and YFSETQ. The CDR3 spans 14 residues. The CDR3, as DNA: TGCGCCAGCAGCACCGGACGGGGGCGTCACGAGCAGTACTTC. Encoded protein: CASSTGRGRHEQYF.

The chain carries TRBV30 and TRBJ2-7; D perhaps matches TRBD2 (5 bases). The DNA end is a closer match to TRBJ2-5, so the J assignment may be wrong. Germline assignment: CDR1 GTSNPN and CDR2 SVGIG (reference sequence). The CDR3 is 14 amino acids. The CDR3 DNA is TGTGCCGGGAACGGAGCGGTTTCCGAAGAGACCCAGTACTTC. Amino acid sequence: CAGNGAVSEETQYF.

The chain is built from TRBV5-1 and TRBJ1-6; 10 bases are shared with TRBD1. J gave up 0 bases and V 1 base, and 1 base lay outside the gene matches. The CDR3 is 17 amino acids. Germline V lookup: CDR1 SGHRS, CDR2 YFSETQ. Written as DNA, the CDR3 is TGCGCCAGCAGCTTGCGGACAGGGGGCTCCTATAATTCACCCCTCCACTTT. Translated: CASSLRTGGSYNSPLHF. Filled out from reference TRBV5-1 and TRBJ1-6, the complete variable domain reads KAGVTQTPRYLIKTRGQQVTLSCSPISGHRSVSWYQQTPGQGLQFLFEYFSETQRNKGNFPGRFSGRQFSNSRSEMNVSTLELGDSALYLCASSLRTGGSYNSPLHFGNGTRLTVT.

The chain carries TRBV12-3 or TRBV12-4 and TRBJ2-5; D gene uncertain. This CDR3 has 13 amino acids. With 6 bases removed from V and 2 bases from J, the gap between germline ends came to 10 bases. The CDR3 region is CASRRRSQETQYF. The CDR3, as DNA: TGTGCCAGCAGAAGGAGATCGCAAGAGACCCAGTACTTC.

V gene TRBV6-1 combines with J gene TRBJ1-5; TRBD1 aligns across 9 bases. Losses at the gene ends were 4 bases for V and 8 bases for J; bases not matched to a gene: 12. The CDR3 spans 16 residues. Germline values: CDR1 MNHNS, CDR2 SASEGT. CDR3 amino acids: CASSAWVRDREEPQHF. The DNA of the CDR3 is TGTGCCAGCAGTGCTTGGGTCCGGGACAGGGAAGAGCCCCAGCATTTT.

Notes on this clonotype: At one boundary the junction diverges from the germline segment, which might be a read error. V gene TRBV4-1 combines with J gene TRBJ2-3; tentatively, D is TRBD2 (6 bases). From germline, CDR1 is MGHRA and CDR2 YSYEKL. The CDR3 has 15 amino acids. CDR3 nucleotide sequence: TGCGCCAGCAGCGAGCGGTATACTAGCAAAGATACGCAGTATTTT. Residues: CASSERYTSKDTQYF.

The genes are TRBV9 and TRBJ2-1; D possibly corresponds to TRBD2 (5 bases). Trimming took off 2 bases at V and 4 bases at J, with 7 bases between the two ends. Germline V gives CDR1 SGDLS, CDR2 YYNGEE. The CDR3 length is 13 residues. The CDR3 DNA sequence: TGTGCCAGCAGCGTGGAGGCGTACAATGAGCAGTTCTTC. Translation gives CASSVEAYNEQFF.

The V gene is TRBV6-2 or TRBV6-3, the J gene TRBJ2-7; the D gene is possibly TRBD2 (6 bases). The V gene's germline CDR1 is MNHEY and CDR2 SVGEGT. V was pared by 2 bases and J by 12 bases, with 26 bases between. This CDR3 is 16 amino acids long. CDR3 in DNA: TGTGCCAGCAGTTACCGGGCAAGGAGATCGGGGACTCTTCCGTACTTC. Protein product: CASSYRARRSGTLPYF.

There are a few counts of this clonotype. For the CDR3, the DNA is TGCAGCGTTTATGGGCGGACCGGGGAAAACGATACGCAGTATTTT. Encoded protein: CSVYGRTGENDTQYF. The rearrangement uses TRBV29-1 and TRBJ2-3; D is perhaps TRBD2 (5 bases). Trimming took 5 bases from V and 6 from J, leaving 21 bases between them. The CDR3 has 15 amino acids. CDR1 and CDR2 (germline): SQVTM, ANQGSEA.

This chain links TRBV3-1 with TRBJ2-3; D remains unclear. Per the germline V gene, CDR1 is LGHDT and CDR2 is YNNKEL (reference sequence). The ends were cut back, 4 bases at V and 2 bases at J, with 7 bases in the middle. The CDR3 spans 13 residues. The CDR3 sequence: CASSRSFTDTQYF. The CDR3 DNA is TGTGCCAGCAGCCGTTCTTTCACAGATACGCAGTATTTT.

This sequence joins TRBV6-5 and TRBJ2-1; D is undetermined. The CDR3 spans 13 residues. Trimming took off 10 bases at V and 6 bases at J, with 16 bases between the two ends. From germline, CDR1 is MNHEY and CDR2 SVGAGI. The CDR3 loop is CATRLSLGNEQFF. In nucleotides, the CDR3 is TGTGCCACCAGGTTGAGCTTAGGCAATGAGCAGTTCTTC.

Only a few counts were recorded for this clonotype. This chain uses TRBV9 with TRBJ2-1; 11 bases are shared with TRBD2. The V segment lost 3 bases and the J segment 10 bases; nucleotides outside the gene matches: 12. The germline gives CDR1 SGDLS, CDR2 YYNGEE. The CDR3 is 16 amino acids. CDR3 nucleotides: TGTGCCAGCAGCGCCTCCTTAGCGGGAGGGCCGGGGGAGCAGTTCTTC. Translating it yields CASSASLAGGPGEQFF.

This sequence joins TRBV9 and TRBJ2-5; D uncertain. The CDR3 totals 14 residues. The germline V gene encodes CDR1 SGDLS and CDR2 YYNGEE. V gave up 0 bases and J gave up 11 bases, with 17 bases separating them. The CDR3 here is CASSVVEWYNEQYF. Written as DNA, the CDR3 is TGTGCCAGCAGCGTAGTCGAGTGGTACAATGAGCAGTACTTC.

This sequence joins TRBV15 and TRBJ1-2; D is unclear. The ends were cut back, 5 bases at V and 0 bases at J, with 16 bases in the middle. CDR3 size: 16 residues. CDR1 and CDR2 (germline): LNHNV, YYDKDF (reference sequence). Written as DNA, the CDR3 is TGTGCCACCAGCCCACGACCGGTCGGGTCTAACTATGGCTACACCTTC. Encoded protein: CATSPRPVGSNYGYTF.

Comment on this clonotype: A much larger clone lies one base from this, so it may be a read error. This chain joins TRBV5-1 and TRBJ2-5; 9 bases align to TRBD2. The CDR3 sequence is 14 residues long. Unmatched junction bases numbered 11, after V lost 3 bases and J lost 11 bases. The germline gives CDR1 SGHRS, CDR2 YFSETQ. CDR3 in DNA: TGCGCCAGCAGCTCTAGCGGGGTGTACAATGAGCAGTACTTC. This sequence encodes CASSSSGVYNEQYF.

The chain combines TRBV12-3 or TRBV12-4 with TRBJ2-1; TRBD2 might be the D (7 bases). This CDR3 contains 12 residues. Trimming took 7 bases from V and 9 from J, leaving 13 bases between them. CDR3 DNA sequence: TGTGCCAGCATGGGGGGAGGGGGTGAGCAGTTCTTC. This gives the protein CASMGGGGEQFF.

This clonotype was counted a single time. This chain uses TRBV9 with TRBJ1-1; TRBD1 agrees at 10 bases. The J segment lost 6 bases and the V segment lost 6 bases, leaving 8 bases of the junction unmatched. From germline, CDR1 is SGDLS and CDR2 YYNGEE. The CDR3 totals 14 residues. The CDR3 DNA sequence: TGTGCCAGCACCCCGGGGACAGGGGTTCCTGAAGCTTTCTTT. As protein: CASTPGTGVPEAFF.

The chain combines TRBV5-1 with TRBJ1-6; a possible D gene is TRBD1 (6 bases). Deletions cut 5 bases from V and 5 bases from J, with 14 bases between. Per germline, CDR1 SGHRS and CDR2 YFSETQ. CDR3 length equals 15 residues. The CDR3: CASRTGTFDNSPLHF. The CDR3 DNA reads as TGCGCCAGCAGGACCGGGACATTCGATAATTCACCCCTCCACTTT.

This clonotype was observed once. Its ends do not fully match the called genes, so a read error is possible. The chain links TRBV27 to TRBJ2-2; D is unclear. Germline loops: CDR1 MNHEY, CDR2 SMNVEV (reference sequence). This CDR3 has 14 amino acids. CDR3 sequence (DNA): TGTGCCAGCAGTGTATCTCTGGTCCCCGGGGAGCTGTTTTTT. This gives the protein CASSVSLVPGELFF.

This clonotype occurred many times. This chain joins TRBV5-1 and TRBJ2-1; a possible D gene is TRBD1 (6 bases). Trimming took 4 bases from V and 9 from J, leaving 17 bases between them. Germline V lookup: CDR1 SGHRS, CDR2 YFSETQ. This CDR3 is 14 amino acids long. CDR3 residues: CASSITGTLFEQFF. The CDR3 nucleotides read TGCGCCAGCAGCATTACCGGGACACTTTTTGAGCAGTTCTTC.

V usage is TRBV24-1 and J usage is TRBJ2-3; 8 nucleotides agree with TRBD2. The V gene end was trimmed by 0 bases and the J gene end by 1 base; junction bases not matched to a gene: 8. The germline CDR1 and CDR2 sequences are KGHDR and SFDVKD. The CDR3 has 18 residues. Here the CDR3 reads CATSDLQGRGEGTDTQYF. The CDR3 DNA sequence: TGTGCCACCAGTGATTTGCAGGGGCGGGGGGAAGGCACAGATACGCAGTATTTT.